The present T cell receptor beta chain was sequenced within a study of CD8 T cells in ankylosing spondylitis. TCRdb analysed the 5' RACE reads with MiXCR anew, one entry per CDR3 protein. The data show about 300,000 distinct CDR3 sequences, less than 25% seen once. As regards this clonotype: What it binds is not known.

Broader study findings: Seemingly characteristic of ankylosing spondylitis blood was a TCR beta motif consisting of several highly homologous variants. Disease-associated clones were reportedly significantly overrepresented in matched ankylosing spondylitis synovial fluid.

The CDR3 is made up of 11 amino acids. Trimming took 6 bases from V and 6 from J, leaving 12 bases between them. In germline, CDR1 is SQVTM, CDR2 ANQGSEA. The source of this sequence is a female donor with ankylosing spondylitis or in good health (not recorded which). The sequencing input was blood, either unsorted or a sorted T cell fraction (not recorded which). The J gene is TRBJ2-7, the V gene TRBV29-1; D may be TRBD2 (6 bases). The CDR3 loop reads CSVGEVGEQYF. In DNA, the CDR3 is TGCAGCGTCGGGGAGGTGGGCGAGCAGTACTTC.